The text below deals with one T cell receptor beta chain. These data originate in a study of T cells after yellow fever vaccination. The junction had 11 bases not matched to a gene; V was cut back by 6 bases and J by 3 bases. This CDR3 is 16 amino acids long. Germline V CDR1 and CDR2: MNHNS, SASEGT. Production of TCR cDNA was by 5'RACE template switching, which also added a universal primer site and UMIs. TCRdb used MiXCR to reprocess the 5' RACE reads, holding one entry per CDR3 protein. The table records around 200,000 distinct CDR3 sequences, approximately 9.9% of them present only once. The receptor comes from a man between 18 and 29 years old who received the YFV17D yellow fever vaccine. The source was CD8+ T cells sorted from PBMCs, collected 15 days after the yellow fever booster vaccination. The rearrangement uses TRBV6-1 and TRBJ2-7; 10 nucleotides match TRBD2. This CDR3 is CASSAPSGGVNYEQYV. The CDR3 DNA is TGTGCCAGCAGCGCACCGAGCGGGGGGGTAAACTACGAGCAGTACGTC.